This T cell receptor beta chain appears in the sequencing data of a study of T cells in Graves' hyperthyroidism and ophthalmopathy. The CDR3 extends over 14 amino acids. Germline-derived CDR1 and CDR2 are MNHNS and SASEGT. Remarks on this clonotype: A junction end diverges from the germline sequence, so it may reflect a read error.

The PBMCs were taken from more than 8 ml of fresh peripheral blood. RNA transcripts were the template for amplifying TCR beta CDR3 regions. RT-PCR in the first round (using the HTBI primer set) targeted the TCR CDR3. TCRdb re-called the multiplex PCR reads with MiXCR, one entry per CDR3 protein. Here the sample spans 550,000 to 800,000 distinct CDR3 sequences, about a sixth being singletons. The sample was blood. The chain uses TRBV6-1 and TRBJ1-2; no clear D. This TCR was sampled from a man between 18 and 29 years old with Graves' hyperthyroidism. CDR3 nucleotides: TGTGCCAACAGTGAAGCCGGCAGATCCTATGGCTACACCTTC. Its translation is CANSEAGRSYGYTF.